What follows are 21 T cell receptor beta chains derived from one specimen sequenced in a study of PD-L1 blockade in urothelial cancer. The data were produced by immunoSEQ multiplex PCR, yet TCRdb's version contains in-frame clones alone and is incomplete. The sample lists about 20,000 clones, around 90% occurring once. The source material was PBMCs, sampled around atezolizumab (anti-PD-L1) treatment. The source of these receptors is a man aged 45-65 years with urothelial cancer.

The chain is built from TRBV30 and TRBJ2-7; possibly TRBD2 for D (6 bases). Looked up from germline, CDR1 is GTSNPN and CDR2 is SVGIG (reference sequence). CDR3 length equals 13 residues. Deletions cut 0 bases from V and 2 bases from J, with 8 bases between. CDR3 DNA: TGTGCCTGGAGTGTACGGGAGACCTACGAGCAGTACTTC. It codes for CAWSVRETYEQYF.

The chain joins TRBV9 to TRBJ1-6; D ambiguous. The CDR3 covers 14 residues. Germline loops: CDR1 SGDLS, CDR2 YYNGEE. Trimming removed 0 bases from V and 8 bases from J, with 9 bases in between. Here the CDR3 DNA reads TGTGCCAGCAGCGTAGGAGGTTTTGATTCACCCCTCCACTTT. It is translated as CASSVGGFDSPLHF. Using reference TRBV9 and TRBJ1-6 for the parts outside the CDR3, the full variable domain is DSGVTQTPKHLITATGQRVTLRCSPRSGDLSVYWYQQSLDQGLQFLIQYYNGEERAKGNILERFSAQQFPDLHSELNLSSLELGDSALYFCASSVGGFDSPLHFGNGTRLTVT.

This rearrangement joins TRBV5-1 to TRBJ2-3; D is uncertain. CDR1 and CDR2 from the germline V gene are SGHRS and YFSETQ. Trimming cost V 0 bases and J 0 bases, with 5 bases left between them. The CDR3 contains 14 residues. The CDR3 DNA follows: TGCGCCAGCAGCTTGGATTCTAGCACAGATACGCAGTATTTT. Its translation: CASSLDSSTDTQYF. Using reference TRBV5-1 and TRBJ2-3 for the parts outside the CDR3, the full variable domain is KAGVTQTPRYLIKTRGQQVTLSCSPISGHRSVSWYQQTPGQGLQFLFEYFSETQRNKGNFPGRFSGRQFSNSRSEMNVSTLELGDSALYLCASSLDSSTDTQYFGPGTRLTVL.

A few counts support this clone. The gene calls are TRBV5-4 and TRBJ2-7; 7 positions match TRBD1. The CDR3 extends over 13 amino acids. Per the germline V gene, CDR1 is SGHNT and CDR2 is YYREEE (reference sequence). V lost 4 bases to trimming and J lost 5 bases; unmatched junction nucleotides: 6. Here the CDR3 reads CASSKQDRDEQYF. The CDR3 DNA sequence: TGTGCCAGCAGCAAACAAGACAGGGACGAGCAGTACTTC.

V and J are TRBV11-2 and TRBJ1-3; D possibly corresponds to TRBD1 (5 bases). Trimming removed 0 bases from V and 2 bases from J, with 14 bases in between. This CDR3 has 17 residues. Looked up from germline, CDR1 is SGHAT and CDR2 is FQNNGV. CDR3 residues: CASSLDHRPGTGNTIYF. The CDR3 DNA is TGTGCCAGCAGCTTAGACCACCGCCCAGGGACTGGAAACACCATATATTTT.

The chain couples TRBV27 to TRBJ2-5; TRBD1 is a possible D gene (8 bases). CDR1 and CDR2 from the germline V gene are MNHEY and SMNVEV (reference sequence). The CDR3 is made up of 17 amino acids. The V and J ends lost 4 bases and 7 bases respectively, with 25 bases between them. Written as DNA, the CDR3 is TGTGCCAGCAGTTCCCCCCAGCGGGACAGGAGCCGGGTGACCCAGTACTTC. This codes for CASSSPQRDRSRVTQYF.

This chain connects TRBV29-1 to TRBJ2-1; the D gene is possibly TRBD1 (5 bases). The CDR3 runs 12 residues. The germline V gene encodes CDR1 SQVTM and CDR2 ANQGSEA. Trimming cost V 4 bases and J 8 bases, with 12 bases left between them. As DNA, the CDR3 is TGCAGCGTTGCGACAGAAGTATATGAGCAGTTCTTC. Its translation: CSVATEVYEQFF.

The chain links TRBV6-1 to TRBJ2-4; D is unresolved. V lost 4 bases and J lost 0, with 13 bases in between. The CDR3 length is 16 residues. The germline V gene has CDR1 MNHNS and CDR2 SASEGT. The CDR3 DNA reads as TGTGCCAGCAGTGCCGACTCCAAGCTAGCCAAAAACATTCAGTACTTC. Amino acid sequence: CASSADSKLAKNIQYF.

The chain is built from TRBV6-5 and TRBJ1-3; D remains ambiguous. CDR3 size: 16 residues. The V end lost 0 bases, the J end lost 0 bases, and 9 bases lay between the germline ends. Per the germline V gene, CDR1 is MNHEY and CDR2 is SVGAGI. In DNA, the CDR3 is TGTGCCAGCAGTTACTCGATAGAGAGCTCTGGAAACACCATATATTTT. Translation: CASSYSIESSGNTIYF.

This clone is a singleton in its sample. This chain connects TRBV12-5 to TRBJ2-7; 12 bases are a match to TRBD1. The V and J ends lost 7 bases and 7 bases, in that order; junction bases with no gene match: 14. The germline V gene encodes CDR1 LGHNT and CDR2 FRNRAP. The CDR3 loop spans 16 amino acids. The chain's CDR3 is CASALGPGQGAREQYF. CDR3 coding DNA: TGTGCTAGTGCCTTAGGGCCGGGACAGGGGGCGCGGGAGCAGTACTTC.

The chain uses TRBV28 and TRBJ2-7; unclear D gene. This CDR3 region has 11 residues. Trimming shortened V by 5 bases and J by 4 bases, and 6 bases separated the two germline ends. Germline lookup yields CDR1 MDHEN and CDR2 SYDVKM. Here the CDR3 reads CASSLIYEQYF. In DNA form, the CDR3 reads TGTGCCAGCAGTCTAATATACGAGCAGTACTTC.

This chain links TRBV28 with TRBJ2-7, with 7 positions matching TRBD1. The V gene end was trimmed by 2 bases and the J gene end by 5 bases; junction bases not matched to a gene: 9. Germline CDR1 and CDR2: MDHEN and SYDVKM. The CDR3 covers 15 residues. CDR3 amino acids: CASSLPGTAGHEQYF. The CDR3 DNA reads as TGTGCCAGCAGTTTACCTGGGACAGCCGGCCACGAGCAGTACTTC.

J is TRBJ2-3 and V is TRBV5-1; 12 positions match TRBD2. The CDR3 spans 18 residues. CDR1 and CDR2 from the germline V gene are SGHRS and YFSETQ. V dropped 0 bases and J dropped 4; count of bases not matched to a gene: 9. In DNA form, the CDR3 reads TGCGCCAGCAGCTTGGGTGCTAGCGGGGGGGTTAAGGCAGATACGCAGTATTTT. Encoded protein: CASSLGASGGVKADTQYF.

In nucleotides, the CDR3 is TGCGCCAGCAGCTTGATAGGGCAGGGGTATAACAATGAGCAGTTCTTC. It translates to CASSLIGQGYNNEQFF. This chain joins TRBV5-1 and TRBJ2-1, with D possibly TRBD1 on 6 matching bases. Per germline, CDR1 SGHRS and CDR2 YFSETQ. The V gene lost 1 base and the J gene lost 5 bases, with 16 bases spanning the gap. CDR3 size: 16 residues.

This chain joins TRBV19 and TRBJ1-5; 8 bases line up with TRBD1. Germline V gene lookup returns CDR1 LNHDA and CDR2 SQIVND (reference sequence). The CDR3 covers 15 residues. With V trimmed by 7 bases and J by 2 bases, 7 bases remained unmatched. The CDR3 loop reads CASIQGGLGNQPQHF. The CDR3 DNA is TGTGCCAGTATACAGGGGGGTTTGGGCAATCAGCCCCAGCATTTT.

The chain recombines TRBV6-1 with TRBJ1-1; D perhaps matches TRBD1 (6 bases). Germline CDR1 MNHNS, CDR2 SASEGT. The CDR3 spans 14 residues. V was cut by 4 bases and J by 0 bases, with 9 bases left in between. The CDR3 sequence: CASSGHRVNTEAFF. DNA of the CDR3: TGTGCCAGCAGTGGACACAGGGTGAACACTGAAGCTTTCTTT.

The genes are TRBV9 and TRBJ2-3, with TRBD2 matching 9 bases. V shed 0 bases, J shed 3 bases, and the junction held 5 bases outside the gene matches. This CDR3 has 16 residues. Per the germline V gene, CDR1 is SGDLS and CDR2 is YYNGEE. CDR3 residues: CASSVGVSGGTDTQYF. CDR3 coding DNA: TGTGCCAGCAGCGTAGGGGTTAGCGGGGGAACAGATACGCAGTATTTT.

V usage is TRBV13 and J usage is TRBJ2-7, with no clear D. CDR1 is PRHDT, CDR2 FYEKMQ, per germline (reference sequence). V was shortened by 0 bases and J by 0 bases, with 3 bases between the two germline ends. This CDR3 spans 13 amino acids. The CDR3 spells CASSLGLSYEQYF. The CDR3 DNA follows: TGTGCCAGCAGCTTAGGACTCTCCTACGAGCAGTACTTC. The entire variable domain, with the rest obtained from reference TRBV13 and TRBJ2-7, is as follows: AAGVIQSPRHLIKEKRETATLKCYPIPRHDTVYWYQQGPGQDPQFLISFYEKMQSDKGSIPDRFSAQQFSDYHSELNMSSLELGDSALYFCASSLGLSYEQYFGPGTRLTVT.

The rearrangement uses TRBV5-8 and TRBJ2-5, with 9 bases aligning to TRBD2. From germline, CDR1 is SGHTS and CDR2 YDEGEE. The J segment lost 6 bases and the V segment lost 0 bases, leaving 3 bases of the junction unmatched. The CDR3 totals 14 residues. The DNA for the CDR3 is TGTGCCAGCAGCTTGGGGACTAGCGTGCAGACCCAGTACTTC. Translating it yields CASSLGTSVQTQYF.

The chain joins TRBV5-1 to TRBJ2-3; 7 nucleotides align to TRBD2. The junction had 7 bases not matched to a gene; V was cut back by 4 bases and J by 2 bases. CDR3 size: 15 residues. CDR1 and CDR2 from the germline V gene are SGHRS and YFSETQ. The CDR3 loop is CASSQGLTVTDTQYF. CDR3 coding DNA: TGCGCCAGCAGCCAGGGACTAACTGTCACAGATACGCAGTATTTT.

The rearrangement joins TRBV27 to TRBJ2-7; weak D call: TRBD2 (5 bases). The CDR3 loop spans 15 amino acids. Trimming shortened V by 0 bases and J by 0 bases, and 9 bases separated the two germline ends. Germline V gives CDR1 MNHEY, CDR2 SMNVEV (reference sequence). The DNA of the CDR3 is TGTGCCAGCAGTTTATCGACGGGAAGCTCCTACGAGCAGTACTTC. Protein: CASSLSTGSSYEQYF.